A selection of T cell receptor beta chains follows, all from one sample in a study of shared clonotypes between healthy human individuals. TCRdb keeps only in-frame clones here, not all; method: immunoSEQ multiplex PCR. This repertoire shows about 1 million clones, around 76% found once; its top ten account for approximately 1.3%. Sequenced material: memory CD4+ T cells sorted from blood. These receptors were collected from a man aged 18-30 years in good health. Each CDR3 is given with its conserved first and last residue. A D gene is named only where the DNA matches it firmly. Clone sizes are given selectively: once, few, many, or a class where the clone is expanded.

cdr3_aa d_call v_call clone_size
CASSPRQGASGANVLTF TRBD1 TRBV7-2 .
CASSLGGMGLQETQYF . TRBV4-1 many
CSVGAGFGYTF . TRBV29-1 few
CASSLASGSYNEQFF TRBD2 TRBV5-4 .
CASRQTYSSYNEQFF . TRBV27 .
CASRPGQGNTIYF TRBD1 TRBV7-2 .
CASSWQLQPQHF . TRBV28 few
CASSQEGHNYEQYF . TRBV4-1 .
CASSPRGVGNQPQHF . TRBV7-9 few
CASSSRGADYGYTF . TRBV6-6 .
CSVEAFRRGGEQYF . TRBV29-1 .
CASSYEGSYEQYF . TRBV6-6 .
CASSAQAGGYEQYF TRBD2 TRBV9 .
CASSSHGGEQETQYF . TRBV7-2 .
CACKMTGANTEAFF . TRBV30 .
CASSPGQGVDEQYF TRBD1 TRBV13 once
CASSQVLGDTQYF . TRBV4-3 .
CASSPSGRSLETQYF TRBD2 TRBV18 many
CASSPGSYGYTF . TRBV18 .
CASSQAIGRGARRTEAFF . TRBV14 .
CASSWTGGARSTDTQYF TRBD2 TRBV5-4 .
CASSPDRVKRKGSNQPQHF TRBD1 TRBV28 .
CASSTLGSADEQYF . TRBV18 .
CASSPTRRGNSPLHF . TRBV6-5 .
CASSLVLGTGGDEQFF TRBD1 TRBV7-2 .
CASSAQGTNSPLHF . TRBV10-2 .
CASSLEAPGQGKAGELFF . TRBV5-1 .
CSVEDPPTIYF . TRBV29-1 .
CASREVENSPLHF . TRBV2 few
CASRPGTPTGELFF . TRBV6-6 .
CASTLTGNEQFF . TRBV6-6 .
CASSSLAGGTTDTQYF TRBD2 TRBV7-3 .
CASRLDRTNTEAFF TRBD1 TRBV5-6 .
CASSQGGSVNEQYF TRBD2 TRBV4-1 .
CAWETGGGEKLFF TRBD1 TRBV30 .
CASRGQGGEANYGYTF TRBD1 TRBV25-1 few
CASSQPLGTYEQYF . TRBV4-1 .
CASANSEKTEAFF . TRBV18 .
CASSGGGISQETQYF . TRBV5-6 .
CASSLAGYSTDTQYF TRBD2 TRBV6-5 .
CASSLGRLGYGYTF . TRBV5-6 .